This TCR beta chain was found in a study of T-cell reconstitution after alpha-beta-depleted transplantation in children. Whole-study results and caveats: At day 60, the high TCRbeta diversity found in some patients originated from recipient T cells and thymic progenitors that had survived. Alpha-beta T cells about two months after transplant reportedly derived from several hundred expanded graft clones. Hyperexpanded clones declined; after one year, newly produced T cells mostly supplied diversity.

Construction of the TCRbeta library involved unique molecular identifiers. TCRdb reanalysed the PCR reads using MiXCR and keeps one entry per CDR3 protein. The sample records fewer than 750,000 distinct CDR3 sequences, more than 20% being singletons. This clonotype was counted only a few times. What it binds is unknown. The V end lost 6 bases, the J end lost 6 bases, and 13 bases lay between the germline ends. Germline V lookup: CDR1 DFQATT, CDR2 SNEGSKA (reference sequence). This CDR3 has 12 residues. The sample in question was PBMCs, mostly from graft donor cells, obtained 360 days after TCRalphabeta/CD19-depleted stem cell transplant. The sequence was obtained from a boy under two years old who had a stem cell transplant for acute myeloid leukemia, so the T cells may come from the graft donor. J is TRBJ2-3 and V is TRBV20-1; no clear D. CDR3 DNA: TGCAGTGCCCGCGAAACCCAGGATACGCAGTATTTT. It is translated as CSARETQDTQYF.